The clone carrying this T cell receptor beta chain has at least ten counts. Its antigen is currently unknown. Other DNA sequences in this specimen translate into the identical CDR3. V lost 3 bases, J lost 3 bases, and 20 bases lay in between. The CDR3 length is 16 residues. Germline lookup yields CDR1 DFQATT and CDR2 SNEGSKA (reference sequence). This entry belongs to a study of metastatic and nonmetastatic thyroid tumors. Study overall: Repertoires from blood and tumor or nodule tissue of malignant and benign thyroid patients were compared. Study-level points and caveats: Versus benign nodules, malignant thyroid tumors reportedly had significantly higher TCR beta diversity, in blood and tumor.

TCRdb called clones again from the PCR reads with MiXCR. The table lists about 92,000 clones, under 15% of them singletons. No patient had received any treatment before thyroid surgery. V is TRBV20-1 and J is TRBJ1-1, with D possibly matching TRBD1 (5 bases). Sequencing was carried out using blood. This TCR came from a female donor with papillary thyroid cancer or a benign thyroid nodule (not recorded which). Some clones in this sample may be carry-over from other donors' samples. The CDR3 here is CSARAREGFRDTEAFF. The CDR3 DNA reads TGCAGTGCTAGGGCAAGGGAGGGGTTTCGGGACACTGAAGCTTTCTTT.